Each of the 7 T cell receptor beta chains below was sequenced from the same sample in a study of blood T cells in healthy people across ages. Primers used in a second PCR of roughly 6 to 12 cycles were a sample-barcoded 5' primer and a J-beta primer mix. TCRdb analysed the 5' RACE reads with MiXCR anew, one entry per CDR3 protein. The sample carries about a million distinct CDR3 sequences, roughly 50% recorded once. What was sequenced was blood. These receptors came from a woman aged 55-75 years in good health.

The rearrangement links TRBV5-1 to TRBJ2-5; 8 nucleotides match TRBD1. Germline CDR1 reads SGHRS; CDR2 reads YFSETQ. The CDR3 runs 14 residues. The ends lost 4 bases at V and 2 bases at J; junction bases unmatched: 4. CDR3 sequence reads: CASSVGQGQETQYF. The CDR3, as DNA: TGCGCCAGCAGCGTAGGACAGGGTCAAGAGACCCAGTACTTC.

In DNA, the CDR3 is TGTGCCAGCAGTTTTTCACCTTGGACAGATACGCAGTATTTT. Protein product: CASSFSPWTDTQYF. The chain is built from TRBV28 and TRBJ2-3; no reliable D call. Germline loops: CDR1 MDHEN, CDR2 SYDVKM. The CDR3 totals 14 residues. With 3 bases removed from V and 3 bases from J, the gap between germline ends came to 10 bases.

This clonotype was observed a handful of times. The chain carries TRBV10-3 and TRBJ2-3, with 9 bases that match TRBD1. The CDR3 is 15 residues long. Germline-derived CDR1 and CDR2 are ENHRY and SYGVKD. The junction had 6 bases not matched to a gene; V was cut back by 5 bases and J by 3 bases. CDR3 coding DNA: TGTGCCATCAGTAAGGGACAGGGAATGACAGATACGCAGTATTTT. It is translated as CAISKGQGMTDTQYF.

The CDR3 protein is CASSLSGGRNRNEQFF. Written as DNA, the CDR3 is TGTGCCAGCAGTTTATCGGGCGGGAGAAATCGGAATGAGCAGTTCTTC. V is TRBV28 and J is TRBJ2-1; TRBD2 agrees at 7 bases. Looked up from germline, CDR1 is MDHEN and CDR2 is SYDVKM. Unmatched junction bases numbered 10, after V lost 1 base and J lost 7 bases. This CDR3 has 16 amino acids.

The V call is TRBV20-1, the J call TRBJ1-1, with D possibly being TRBD1 (6 bases). CDR1 and CDR2 (germline): DFQATT, SNEGSKA (reference sequence). Trimming removed 6 bases from V and 10 bases from J, with 18 bases in between. The CDR3 runs 12 residues. In DNA form, the CDR3 reads TGCAGTGCGCCTCAGGGGTGGTCGGGAGCTTTCTTT. This encodes CSAPQGWSGAFF.

The table lists this clonotype with a count of one. J is TRBJ1-3 and V is TRBV5-1; TRBD1 matches 8 bases. Trimming took 2 bases from V and 0 from J; bases not matched to a gene: 4. The germline CDR1 and CDR2 sequences are SGHRS and YFSETQ. The CDR3 is made up of 16 amino acids. CDR3 loop: CASSFPGGVSGNTIYF. CDR3 nucleotide sequence: TGCGCCAGCAGCTTCCCAGGGGGCGTCTCTGGAAACACCATATATTTT.

The J gene is TRBJ2-7, the V gene TRBV14; no definite D call. Trimming pared 3 bases from V and 3 bases from J, leaving 15 bases between. CDR1 and CDR2 (germline): SGHDN, FVKESK. This CDR3 comprises 15 residues. The CDR3 DNA is TGTGCCAGCAGCCATTTACTCCTTGGGGTCTACGAGCAGTACTTC. Protein: CASSHLLLGVYEQYF. Full variable domain (missing parts from reference TRBV14 and TRBJ2-7): EAGVTQFPSHSVIEKGQTVTLRCDPISGHDNLYWYRRVMGKEIKFLLHFVKESKQDESGMPNNRFLAERTGGTYSTLKVQPAELEDSGVYFCASSHLLLGVYEQYFGPGTRLTVT.